The 17 T cell receptor beta chains reported below all come from one sample, sequenced in a study of blood T cell repertoires in COVID-19. Here immunoSEQ multiplex PCR was the method, and the copy in TCRdb shows in-frame clones only, minus some. The table shows 130,000 to 150,000 clones, with approximately 85% occurring only once. Input material: peripheral blood. The receptors were gathered from a woman aged 60-75 years with COVID-19, enrolled during active disease.

In its sample, this clone is medium-sized (0.01 to 0.1%). The CDR3 loop reads CASSLKNRFGEAFF. In DNA, the CDR3 is TGTGCCAGCAGCTTGAAAAACAGGTTCGGTGAAGCTTTCTTT. The chain combines TRBV5-6 with TRBJ1-1, with D possibly matching TRBD1 (5 bases). Per the germline V gene, CDR1 is SGHDT and CDR2 is YYEEEE. The CDR3 consists of 14 residues. Trimming took off 1 base at V and 7 bases at J, with 14 bases between the two ends.

The V gene is TRBV29-1, the J gene TRBJ2-2; possible D gene TRBD2, 5 bases. CDR1 SQVTM and CDR2 ANQGSEA come from the germline V gene. The CDR3 length is 11 residues. V gave up 7 bases and J gave up 6 bases, with 9 bases separating them. In nucleotides, the CDR3 is TGCAGCGCCCGGGGTTCCGGGGAGCTGTTTTTT. Translating gives CSARGSGELFF.

The chain uses TRBV5-1 and TRBJ2-1; D gene ambiguous. Between the trimmed V and J ends, which lost 0 bases and 5 bases, there was a span of 6 bases. Germline values: CDR1 SGHRS, CDR2 YFSETQ. The length of the CDR3 is 13 residues. DNA for the CDR3: TGCGCCAGCAGCTTGGACGAGAACAATGAGCAGTTCTTC. This sequence encodes CASSLDENNEQFF.

The V and J genes are TRBV20-1 and TRBJ2-5; D not resolved. This CDR3 region has 11 residues. V dropped 0 bases and J dropped 4 bases, with 3 bases sitting between them. Germline CDR1 reads DFQATT; CDR2 reads SNEGSKA (reference sequence). The CDR3 sequence is CSARDGETQYF. In nucleotides, the CDR3 is TGCAGTGCTAGAGACGGAGAGACCCAGTACTTC.

V usage is TRBV7-2 and J usage is TRBJ1-2; tentative D call: TRBD1 (6 bases). Between the trimmed V and J ends, which lost 6 bases and 4 bases, there was a span of 12 bases. The CDR3 spans 13 residues. CDR1 and CDR2 from the germline V gene are SGHTA and FQGNSA. CDR3 residues: CASRTGSRYGYTF. The CDR3 DNA reads as TGTGCCAGCAGGACAGGATCACGCTATGGCTACACCTTC.

This rearrangement joins TRBV11-2 to TRBJ1-4; 7 bases are a match to TRBD1. Germline trimming cut 6 bases from V and 17 bases from J; bases unmatched to any gene: 12. Germline-derived CDR1 and CDR2 are SGHAT and FQNNGV. This CDR3 is 12 amino acids long. The CDR3 region is CASSPTGQAVFF. The DNA for the CDR3 is TGTGCCAGCAGTCCTACAGGACAGGCTGTTTTTTTT.

This rearrangement joins TRBV7-9 to TRBJ2-1, with TRBD2 as a possible D gene (5 bases). This CDR3 contains 12 residues. With 6 bases removed from V and 6 bases from J, the gap between germline ends came to 9 bases. CDR1 and CDR2 (germline): SEHNR, FQNEAQ (reference sequence). The CDR3 DNA reads as TGTGCCAGCAGACTAGTAGCCAATGAGCAGTTCTTC. Translated, it gives CASRLVANEQFF.

The chain recombines TRBV27 with TRBJ1-6; the D is unclear. The CDR3 loop spans 17 amino acids. Germline lookup yields CDR1 MNHEY and CDR2 SMNVEV (reference sequence). Trimming removed 5 bases from V and 12 bases from J, with 26 bases in between. The CDR3 loop reads CASSTRRALSRKRPLHF. The CDR3 DNA reads as TGTGCCAGCAGTACCCGGCGGGCACTGTCGCGGAAAAGACCCCTCCACTTT.

This clone was counted a few times. The chain recombines TRBV27 with TRBJ2-2; D is ambiguous. V was cut by 7 bases and J by 6 bases, with 18 bases left in between. This CDR3 region has 15 residues. CDR1 is MNHEY, CDR2 SMNVEV, per germline (reference sequence). The chain's CDR3 is CASTLSGPPPGELFF. CDR3 DNA: TGTGCCAGCACCCTATCCGGTCCCCCTCCCGGGGAGCTGTTTTTT.

The gene calls are TRBV15 and TRBJ1-4, with D possibly being TRBD1 (5 bases). Trimming took 9 bases from V and 0 from J, leaving 14 bases between them. The germline gives CDR1 LNHNV, CDR2 YYDKDF (reference sequence). This CDR3 has 15 amino acids. This chain's CDR3 is CATGPRAATNEKLFF. The CDR3 DNA follows: TGTGCCACGGGTCCCAGGGCCGCAACTAATGAAAAACTGTTTTTT.

This clone was picked up a small number of times. The gene calls are TRBV19 and TRBJ2-7, with 9 bases aligning to TRBD1. Germline-derived CDR1 and CDR2 are LNHDA and SQIVND (reference sequence). V lost 1 base and J lost 1; bases outside the gene matches: 8. The CDR3 is 17 amino acids. CDR3 residues: CASSIGWTGTGSYEQYF. CDR3 DNA: TGTGCCAGTAGTATAGGGTGGACCGGGACAGGGTCCTACGAGCAGTACTTC.

The chain couples TRBV4-1 to TRBJ2-1, with D possibly being TRBD1 (5 bases). CDR1 is MGHRA and CDR2 is YSYEKL in the germline V gene. This CDR3 has 16 amino acids. Trimming removed 4 bases from V and 12 bases from J, with 25 bases in between. CDR3 residues: CASSRNPGITFTGQFF. In DNA form, the CDR3 reads TGCGCCAGCAGCCGTAATCCAGGGATAACTTTTACCGGGCAGTTCTTC.

The chain is built from TRBV7-9 and TRBJ1-6; D perhaps matches TRBD1 (6 bases). Germline V gives CDR1 SEHNR, CDR2 FQNEAQ (reference sequence). The CDR3 is 14 amino acids. Trimming took 6 bases from V and 4 from J, leaving 10 bases between them. The CDR3 DNA is TGTGCCAGCAGTCAACAGGGATATAATTCACCCCTCCACTTT. Encoded protein: CASSQQGYNSPLHF.

The gene calls are TRBV5-4 and TRBJ2-5; tentatively, D is TRBD2 (7 bases). Deletions cut 0 bases from V and 1 base from J, with 10 bases between. The CDR3 length is 15 residues. The germline V gene encodes CDR1 SGHNT and CDR2 YYREEE (reference sequence). CDR3 nucleotide sequence: TGTGCCAGCAGCTTGGAACGGGGGGCCCAAGAGACCCAGTACTTC. Translating gives CASSLERGAQETQYF.

The V and J genes are TRBV3-1 (or the pseudogene TRBV3-2) and TRBJ1-1; D unclear. Germline V gene lookup returns CDR1 LGHDT and CDR2 YNNKEL (reference sequence). This CDR3 is 14 amino acids long. Trimming left V 0 bases short and J 10 bases short, with 15 bases between. CDR3 sequence: CASSQESTVSRAFF. CDR3 in DNA: TGTGCCAGCAGCCAAGAGTCGACTGTCTCTCGAGCTTTCTTT.

This chain links TRBV6-2 or TRBV6-3 with TRBJ2-5; 12 bases align to TRBD2. Germline V gene data show CDR1 as MNHEY and CDR2 as SVGEGT. V lost 6 bases to trimming and J lost 1 base; unmatched junction nucleotides: 6. CDR3 length: 16 amino acids. CDR3 residues: CASSHRLAGVQETQYF. The CDR3 DNA reads TGTGCCAGCAGCCATAGACTAGCGGGGGTCCAAGAGACCCAGTACTTC.

This clone was seen once. This chain links TRBV11-2 with TRBJ1-3; a possible D gene is TRBD1 (6 bases). CDR1 is SGHAT and CDR2 is FQNNGV in the germline V gene. The V gene lost 3 bases and the J gene lost 2 bases, with 8 bases spanning the gap. CDR3 length: 14 amino acids. CDR3 DNA sequence: TGTGCCAGCAGCTTCGGACAGCCTGGAAACACCATATATTTT. Its protein product is CASSFGQPGNTIYF. Complete variable domain (other parts from reference TRBV11-2 and TRBJ1-3): EAGVAQSPRYKIIEKRQSVAFWCNPISGHATLYWYQQILGQGPKLLIQFQNNGVVDDSQLPKDRFSAERLKGVDSTLKIQPAKLEDSAVYLCASSFGQPGNTIYFGEGSWLTVV.